Listed here are 24 T cell receptor beta chains from one sample, sequenced in a study of blood T cell repertoires in COVID-19. Only in-frame clones appear in the TCRdb table, and some are missing; sequencing was by immunoSEQ multiplex PCR. Of under 400,000 clones listed, 90% are singletons. The sample consisted of peripheral blood. The receptor source for this set is a man younger than 35 with active or convalescent COVID-19.

This chain uses TRBV9 with TRBJ2-7, with TRBD1 identical over 9 bases. Germline loops: CDR1 SGDLS, CDR2 YYNGEE. The CDR3 loop spans 13 amino acids. Trimming removed 3 bases from V and 3 bases from J; junction bases left unmatched: 1. The CDR3 sequence is CASSATGGYEQYF. The CDR3 bases are TGTGCCAGCAGCGCGACAGGGGGCTACGAGCAGTACTTC. The whole variable domain, remainder taken from reference TRBV9 and TRBJ2-7, is DSGVTQTPKHLITATGQRVTLRCSPRSGDLSVYWYQQSLDQGLQFLIQYYNGEERAKGNILERFSAQQFPDLHSELNLSSLELGDSALYFCASSATGGYEQYFGPGTRLTVT.

This clone was seen only once. CDR3 residues: CASSLAVSGGPAHTGELFF. In DNA, the CDR3 is TGTGCCAGCAGCTTGGCCGTCAGCGGGGGCCCGGCCCACACCGGGGAGCTGTTTTTT. The chain links TRBV5-6 to TRBJ2-2, with 8 bases identical to TRBD2. Germline V CDR1 and CDR2: SGHDT, YYEEEE. Trimming cost V 0 bases and J 3 bases; bases outside gene matches: 13. The CDR3 length is 19 residues.

The chain is built from TRBV9 and TRBJ2-5; 10 bases are a match to TRBD2. CDR3 length: 15 amino acids. CDR1 is SGDLS, CDR2 YYNGEE, per germline. V dropped 0 bases and J dropped 7; count of bases not matched to a gene: 6. CDR3 loop: CASSVDQRGGVTQYF. CDR3 nucleotides: TGTGCCAGCAGCGTAGACCAGCGGGGGGGCGTGACCCAGTACTTC.

This rearrangement joins TRBV5-1 to TRBJ2-2, with 12 bases that match TRBD2. Germline V gene sequence: CDR1 SGHRS, CDR2 YFSETQ. J gave up 6 bases and V 0 bases, and 6 bases lay outside the gene matches. CDR3 size: 17 residues. The CDR3 nucleotides read TGCGCCAGCAGCTTGGAATCTAGCGGGAGGGTGGCCGGGGAGCTGTTTTTT. Translated: CASSLESSGRVAGELFF.

The chain employs TRBV27 and TRBJ2-7; 7 nucleotides match TRBD1. J was trimmed by 4 bases and V by 3 bases; bases with no gene match: 9. This CDR3 spans 15 amino acids. Per germline, CDR1 MNHEY and CDR2 SMNVEV (reference sequence). The CDR3: CASSFSPQGVYEQYF. Here the CDR3 DNA reads TGTGCCAGCAGTTTTTCCCCCCAGGGGGTGTACGAGCAGTACTTC.

V is TRBV15 and J is TRBJ1-6; TRBD1 is a possible D gene (5 bases). CDR3 length: 18 residues. Germline CDR1 LNHNV, CDR2 YYDKDF (reference sequence). Trimming shortened V by 5 bases and J by 0 bases, and 17 bases separated the two germline ends. Written as DNA, the CDR3 is TGTGCCACCAGCCCCGACTGGCCCGACAGCTCCTATAATTCACCCCTCCACTTT. Translated, it gives CATSPDWPDSSYNSPLHF.

The rearrangement uses TRBV4-1 and TRBJ1-1; D is ambiguous. The CDR3 loop spans 17 amino acids. The V and J ends lost 0 bases and 1 base respectively, with 15 bases between them. Germline V CDR1 and CDR2: MGHRA, YSYEKL. In DNA, the CDR3 is TGCGCCAGCAGCCAAGATTTGGGAGGGCGGTCGAACACTGAAGCTTTCTTT. Translation gives CASSQDLGGRSNTEAFF.

As regards this clone: The junction shows a germline mismatch at one end, possibly a read error. This sequence joins TRBV7-7 and TRBJ2-3; 7 nucleotides agree with TRBD1. Germline values: CDR1 SSHAT, CDR2 FNYEAQ (reference sequence). The CDR3 sequence is 19 residues long. The CDR3 loop reads CASTLKGDEGASGYDTQYF. As DNA, the CDR3 is TGTGCTAGCACCCTAAAGGGTGATGAGGGGGCCTCAGGGTACGATACGCAGTATTTT.

The chain couples TRBV5-4 to TRBJ1-3; 9 bases align to TRBD1. J lost 6 bases, V lost 4 bases, and 11 bases had no gene match. The CDR3 extends over 16 amino acids. Per germline, CDR1 SGHNT and CDR2 YYREEE (reference sequence). The CDR3 is CASSNRDRDSQNTIYF. The CDR3, as DNA: TGTGCCAGCAGCAACCGGGACAGGGACTCACAAAACACCATATATTTT.

The J gene is TRBJ2-1, the V gene TRBV27; maybe TRBD1 (5 bases). With 0 bases removed from V and 6 bases from J, the gap between germline ends came to 18 bases. Germline values: CDR1 MNHEY, CDR2 SMNVEV (reference sequence). This CDR3 is built from 17 residues. CDR3 bases: TGTGCCAGCAGTTTATCGCTCGTCAGGGTCCCGGGCAATGAGCAGTTCTTC. Translation: CASSLSLVRVPGNEQFF.

This chain links TRBV11-2 with TRBJ2-7; possible D gene TRBD1, 5 bases. CDR3 size: 16 residues. Germline V gives CDR1 SGHAT, CDR2 FQNNGV. V was clipped by 5 bases and J by 1 base, with 18 bases between them. Here the CDR3 reads CASSHGWTSKSYEQYF. For the CDR3, the DNA is TGTGCCAGCAGCCACGGCTGGACAAGTAAATCCTACGAGCAGTACTTC.

The genes are TRBV7-2 and TRBJ1-2; D is perhaps TRBD1 (6 bases). Germline CDR1 is SGHTA and CDR2 is FQGNSA. V lost 10 bases to trimming and J lost 2 bases, with 11 bases between them. This CDR3 region has 12 residues. CDR3 sequence (DNA): TGTGCCACCCAACAGGGAAACTATGGCTACACCTTC. Protein product: CATQQGNYGYTF.

Only a few counts were recorded for this clone. The chain joins TRBV7-9 to TRBJ1-4, with 7 nucleotides matching TRBD1. Germline CDR1 is SEHNR and CDR2 is FQNEAQ (reference sequence). The CDR3 length is 18 residues. V gave up 0 bases and J gave up 4 bases; unmatched junction bases: 11. The CDR3 protein is CASSLARGGGQDNEKLFF. CDR3 in DNA: TGTGCCAGCAGCTTAGCGCGGGGAGGAGGACAGGATAATGAAAAACTGTTTTTT.

The chain links TRBV3-1 (or the pseudogene TRBV3-2) to TRBJ2-7; weak D call: TRBD1 (5 bases). Germline V lookup: CDR1 LGHDT, CDR2 YNNKEL (reference sequence). V dropped 4 bases and J dropped 2 bases, with 12 bases sitting between them. This CDR3 is built from 14 residues. The CDR3 region is CASSLRTTAYEQYF. As DNA, the CDR3 is TGTGCCAGCAGCCTAAGGACAACCGCCTACGAGCAGTACTTC.

This clone has a single count. The chain links TRBV6-6 to TRBJ1-6, with 9 bases fitting TRBD1. From germline, CDR1 is MNHNY and CDR2 SVGAGI (reference sequence). This CDR3 is built from 14 residues. J lost 8 bases, V lost 7 bases, and 6 bases had no gene match. The chain's CDR3 is CASIGQGLYSPLHF. CDR3 sequence (DNA): TGTGCCAGCATCGGACAGGGGTTATATTCACCCCTCCACTTT.

V and J are TRBV4-1 and TRBJ2-1; D unresolved. The CDR3 is made up of 12 amino acids. CDR1 and CDR2 from the germline V gene are MGHRA and YSYEKL. Trimming cost V 1 base and J 8 bases, with 6 bases left between them. The CDR3 DNA reads as TGCGCCAGCAGCCAAGTAAGAGATGAGCAGTTCTTC. Translation gives CASSQVRDEQFF.

This clone was found a few times. The CDR3 spells CASSPGQGSSYGYTF. CDR3 in DNA: TGTGCCAGTAGTCCTGGACAGGGATCTTCCTATGGCTACACCTTC. This chain connects TRBV19 to TRBJ1-2; 8 positions agree with TRBD1. V was pared by 5 bases and J by 4 bases, with 9 bases of the junction left unmatched. Germline loops: CDR1 LNHDA, CDR2 SQIVND (reference sequence). The CDR3 sequence is 15 residues long.

The chain recombines TRBV4-2 with TRBJ2-7; D is unclear. Germline V gene lookup returns CDR1 LGHNA and CDR2 YNFKEQ. The CDR3 contains 13 residues. Trimming shortened V by 1 base and J by 3 bases, and 7 bases separated the two germline ends. The CDR3, as DNA: TGTGCCAGCAGCCAAGTGTCAGACTACGAGCAGTACTTC. Translating it yields CASSQVSDYEQYF.

The chain links TRBV7-9 to TRBJ1-2; maybe TRBD1 (5 bases). V lost 2 bases, J lost 1 base, and 14 bases lay in between. Germline V lookup: CDR1 SEHNR, CDR2 FQNEAQ (reference sequence). The length of the CDR3 is 16 residues. CDR3 nucleotides: TGTGCCAGCAGCTTAAGGGGAGGGGAGATTAACTATGGCTACACCTTC. As protein: CASSLRGGEINYGYTF.

The chain links TRBV11-3 to TRBJ2-2; 9 bases match TRBD2. The CDR3 covers 16 residues. CDR1 and CDR2 (germline): SGHNT, YENEEA. The V and J ends lost 4 bases and 1 base, in that order; junction bases with no gene match: 4. CDR3 loop: CASSSSGGRNTGELFF. The CDR3 DNA sequence: TGTGCCAGCAGCTCCAGCGGGGGGCGGAACACCGGGGAGCTGTTTTTT.

V gene TRBV6-2 or TRBV6-3 combines with J gene TRBJ2-3; D remains ambiguous. Germline CDR1 MNHEY, CDR2 SVGEGT. The germline V and J ends were trimmed by 2 bases and 0 bases, with 12 bases remaining between them. This CDR3 contains 16 residues. The CDR3 loop reads CASSYGWAGSTDTQYF. CDR3 sequence (DNA): TGTGCCAGCAGTTACGGTTGGGCAGGTAGCACAGATACGCAGTATTTT.

The chain carries TRBV4-1 and TRBJ1-3; 7 nucleotides align to TRBD1. This CDR3 has 13 amino acids. Germline V CDR1 and CDR2: MGHRA, YSYEKL. The V and J ends lost 4 bases and 9 bases, in that order; junction bases with no gene match: 6. CDR3 bases: TGCGCCAGCAGCCTGGGACAGTTTGGCACCATATATTTT. Translated: CASSLGQFGTIYF.

The chain joins TRBV5-1 to TRBJ2-2, with D perhaps matching TRBD2 (5 bases). This CDR3 has 14 residues. Trimming cost V 0 bases and J 4 bases, with 7 bases left between them. Looked up from germline, CDR1 is SGHRS and CDR2 is YFSETQ. CDR3 in DNA: TGCGCCAGCAGCTTGGTGGGGAGCACCGGGGAGCTGTTTTTT. Translated: CASSLVGSTGELFF.

V usage is TRBV2 and J usage is TRBJ1-5, with 7 bases lining up with TRBD1. CDR1 SNHLY and CDR2 FYNNEI come from the germline V gene. The CDR3 runs 15 residues. Unmatched junction bases numbered 5, after V lost 6 bases and J lost 0 bases. The CDR3 region is CASRFRDSSNQPQHF. The CDR3 nucleotides are TGTGCCAGCAGATTCCGGGACAGTAGCAATCAGCCCCAGCATTTT.